These 32 T cell receptor beta chains came from one sample sequenced in a study of blood T cell repertoires in COVID-19. Here immunoSEQ multiplex PCR was the method, and the copy in TCRdb shows in-frame clones only, minus some. The sample has 270,000 or so clones; approximately 86% are singletons. The specimen was peripheral blood. The receptors here all came from a man in his forties or fifties with active or convalescent COVID-19.

The chain joins TRBV28 to TRBJ2-7, with TRBD2 matching 8 bases. The J segment lost 4 bases and the V segment lost 4 bases, leaving 9 bases of the junction unmatched. Germline assignment: CDR1 MDHEN and CDR2 SYDVKM. The CDR3 is 15 amino acids. The CDR3 DNA sequence: TGTGCCAGCAGTTCTCCTGGCGGGGGGACTTACGAGCAGTACTTC. Its translation is CASSSPGGGTYEQYF.

The V call is TRBV3-1 (or the pseudogene TRBV3-2), the J call TRBJ2-1; possible D gene TRBD1, 6 bases. From germline, CDR1 is LGHDT and CDR2 YNNKEL (reference sequence). Trimming stripped 3 bases from V and 12 bases from J, with 12 bases between. This CDR3 spans 12 amino acids. The CDR3 region is CASSQLGRGQFF. The DNA of the CDR3 is TGTGCCAGCAGCCAGCTAGGCAGGGGGCAGTTCTTC.

The CDR3 region is CAISGGGNYGYTF. The DNA of the CDR3 is TGTGCCATCAGTGGGGGAGGGAACTATGGCTACACCTTC. The chain carries TRBV10-3 and TRBJ1-2, with no clear D. V was cut by 4 bases and J by 2 bases, with 8 bases left in between. Germline V gene data show CDR1 as ENHRY and CDR2 as SYGVKD. The CDR3 length is 13 residues.

This clone has only one observation. This chain connects TRBV2 to TRBJ2-3, with D perhaps matching TRBD2 (6 bases). Germline-derived CDR1 and CDR2 are SNHLY and FYNNEI. V lost 8 bases, J lost 1 base, and 13 bases lay in between. The CDR3 spans 14 residues. The CDR3, as DNA: TGTGCCAGCTCGAAGGGACTTGGCACAGATACGCAGTATTTT. This gives the protein CASSKGLGTDTQYF.

This rearrangement joins TRBV11-2 to TRBJ2-1, with TRBD1 matching over 9 bases. This CDR3 has 13 residues. The germline gives CDR1 SGHAT, CDR2 FQNNGV. V shed 4 bases, J shed 6 bases, and the junction held 1 base outside the gene matches. The CDR3, as DNA: TGTGCCAGCAGCTCGGACAGGGGCAATGAGCAGTTCTTC. It codes for CASSSDRGNEQFF.

This clone has just one count. The CDR3 spells CASSYGGGYTF. CDR3 DNA: TGTGCCAGCAGTTATGGGGGCGGCTACACCTTC. V and J are TRBV12-3 or TRBV12-4 and TRBJ1-2, with a tentative D call TRBD1 (6 bases). The V end lost 4 bases, the J end lost 8 bases, and 8 bases lay between the germline ends. CDR3 size: 11 residues.

The V call is TRBV27, the J call TRBJ1-1; a weak D match, TRBD1 (5 bases). Germline CDR1 reads MNHEY; CDR2 reads SMNVEV (reference sequence). This CDR3 comprises 15 residues. With 1 base removed from V and 1 base from J, the gap between germline ends came to 10 bases. CDR3 protein: CASSLLTAENTEAFF. The CDR3, as DNA: TGTGCCAGCAGTTTATTGACAGCTGAGAACACTGAAGCTTTCTTT.

The gene calls are TRBV4-2 and TRBJ2-2; D is unclear. V was trimmed by 1 base and J by 0 bases, leaving 9 bases between them. Germline CDR1 LGHNA, CDR2 YNFKEQ. The CDR3 extends over 16 amino acids. CDR3 nucleotides: TGTGCCAGCAGCCAAGGGGCCAGTACGAACACCGGGGAGCTGTTTTTT. It encodes CASSQGASTNTGELFF.

The V and J genes are TRBV2 and TRBJ1-1; 9 nucleotides line up with TRBD1. The CDR3 covers 14 residues. Germline CDR1 is SNHLY and CDR2 is FYNNEI. V was pared by 7 bases and J by 3 bases, with 6 bases of the junction left unmatched. The CDR3: CASIMTGGDTEAFF. Written as DNA, the CDR3 is TGTGCCAGCATTATGACAGGGGGAGACACTGAAGCTTTCTTT.

A note on this clone: Germline and junction disagree at one end, which may indicate a read error. The V call is TRBV3-1 (or the pseudogene TRBV3-2), the J call TRBJ2-3; 7 bases fit TRBD2. Germline CDR1 and CDR2: LGHDT and YNNKEL (reference sequence). This CDR3 comprises 13 residues. The chain's CDR3 is CASSATSKDTQYF. The CDR3 bases are TGTGCCAGCAGCGCGACTAGCAAAGATACGCAGTATTTT.

The chain links TRBV7-3 to TRBJ2-3, with a tentative D call TRBD2 (5 bases). The CDR3 totals 16 residues. The V end lost 5 bases, the J end lost 0 bases, and 15 bases lay between the germline ends. Germline loops: CDR1 SGHTA, CDR2 FQGTGA. CDR3 sequence: CASSPGGPLSTDTQYF. Here the CDR3 DNA reads TGTGCCAGCAGCCCCGGAGGCCCATTGAGCACAGATACGCAGTATTTT.

This clone turned up a few times. J is TRBJ2-1 and V is TRBV12-3 or TRBV12-4; 7 nucleotides agree with TRBD1. CDR3 length: 13 residues. Trimming took 8 bases from V and 4 from J; bases not matched to a gene: 5. CDR3 coding DNA: TGTGCCAGCCAGCCGGACAGGTACAATGAGCAGTTCTTC. Translation gives CASQPDRYNEQFF.

The chain carries TRBV19 and TRBJ2-7; D remains unclear. Germline CDR1 and CDR2: LNHDA and SQIVND (reference sequence). This CDR3 region has 15 residues. Trimming shortened V by 1 base and J by 2 bases, and 12 bases separated the two germline ends. CDR3 sequence reads: CASSIGTRPTYEQYF. The CDR3 DNA follows: TGTGCCAGTAGTATAGGTACCAGGCCTACCTACGAGCAGTACTTC.

The chain employs TRBV11-3 and TRBJ2-7, with D maybe TRBD1 (5 bases). CDR1 is SGHNT, CDR2 YENEEA, per germline. CDR3 size: 15 residues. Between the trimmed V and J ends, which lost 5 bases and 0 bases, there was a span of 14 bases. CDR3 sequence (DNA): TGTGCCAGCAGCCACCTTCAGGGTGGCTCCTACGAGCAGTACTTC. It translates to CASSHLQGGSYEQYF. The variable domain in full, completed from reference TRBV11-3 and TRBJ2-7, reads EAGVVQSPRYKIIEKKQPVAFWCNPISGHNTLYWYLQNLGQGPELLIRYENEEAVDDSQLPKDRFSAERLKGVDSTLKIQPAELGDSAVYLCASSHLQGGSYEQYFGPGTRLTVT.

V usage is TRBV4-1 and J usage is TRBJ2-5; 11 bases are shared with TRBD2. The CDR3 length is 15 residues. Germline CDR1 MGHRA, CDR2 YSYEKL. V shed 4 bases and J 5 bases; nucleotides not matched to a gene: 6. CDR3 residues: CASSPQLAGAETQYF. The CDR3 region has the DNA TGCGCCAGCAGCCCCCAACTAGCGGGAGCGGAGACCCAGTACTTC.

This clone turned up a few times. The chain links TRBV25-1 to TRBJ1-2; D unresolved. The CDR3 sequence is 14 residues long. V lost 4 bases and J 0 bases, leaving 9 bases between the germline ends. Germline lookup yields CDR1 MGHDK and CDR2 SYGVNS. CDR3 bases: TGTGCCAGCAGTGCCGTAGTCCCTAACTATGGCTACACCTTC. Its translation: CASSAVVPNYGYTF.

J is TRBJ1-2 and V is TRBV11-2; possible D gene TRBD1, 5 bases. Per germline, CDR1 SGHAT and CDR2 FQNNGV. The CDR3 is made up of 14 amino acids. Trimming removed 5 bases from V and 6 bases from J, with 16 bases in between. In nucleotides, the CDR3 is TGTGCCAGCAGCCCTCGTGGGGCGGTTCATGGCTACACCTTC. This encodes CASSPRGAVHGYTF.

This clone was seen more than once but under ten times. The chain is built from TRBV11-2 and TRBJ1-1, with 10 bases aligning to TRBD1. Trimming at V came to 3 bases and at J to 0 bases, leaving 1 base not matched to a gene. CDR1 is SGHAT and CDR2 is FQNNGV in the germline V gene. This CDR3 has 15 residues. The CDR3 sequence is CASSLGQGLNTEAFF. As DNA, the CDR3 is TGTGCCAGCAGCTTGGGACAGGGGTTGAACACTGAAGCTTTCTTT. The full variable domain, completed using reference TRBV11-2 and TRBJ1-1, is EAGVAQSPRYKIIEKRQSVAFWCNPISGHATLYWYQQILGQGPKLLIQFQNNGVVDDSQLPKDRFSAERLKGVDSTLKIQPAKLEDSAVYLCASSLGQGLNTEAFFGQGTRLTVV.

The gene calls are TRBV6-1 and TRBJ1-5; D is possibly TRBD1 (5 bases). There are 15 residues in the CDR3. V dropped 2 bases and J dropped 1 base, with 9 bases sitting between them. The V gene's germline CDR1 is MNHNS and CDR2 SASEGT. The CDR3 spells CASSEWGGSNQPQHF. The CDR3, as DNA: TGTGCCAGCAGTGAATGGGGGGGGAGCAATCAGCCCCAGCATTTT.

This clone appeared a few times. V and J are TRBV6-6 and TRBJ2-2; D is uncertain. Germline V gene data show CDR1 as MNHNY and CDR2 as SVGAGI (reference sequence). Trimming shortened V by 6 bases and J by 5 bases, and 4 bases separated the two germline ends. The CDR3 length is 11 residues. The DNA for the CDR3 is TGTGCCAGCAGAACTACCGGGGAGCTGTTTTTT. It yields the protein CASRTTGELFF.

This clone was counted only a few times. This chain links TRBV2 with TRBJ1-1; TRBD1 might be the D (5 bases). Per germline, CDR1 SNHLY and CDR2 FYNNEI. The CDR3 has 17 residues. V lost 2 bases and J 0 bases, leaving 16 bases between the germline ends. CDR3 loop: CASSEFVGRDMNTEAFF. The CDR3 nucleotides are TGTGCCAGCAGTGAATTCGTGGGGCGGGATATGAACACTGAAGCTTTCTTT.

CDR3 in amino acids: CASKEADGYTF. CDR3 DNA sequence: TGTGCCAGCAAAGAGGCGGATGGCTACACCTTC. The chain uses TRBV14 and TRBJ1-2; no clear D. The V and J ends lost 7 bases and 6 bases respectively, with 9 bases between them. This CDR3 is built from 11 residues. Germline values: CDR1 SGHDN, CDR2 FVKESK. The full variable domain, with the rest looked up from reference TRBV14 and TRBJ1-2, is EAGVTQFPSHSVIEKGQTVTLRCDPISGHDNLYWYRRVMGKEIKFLLHFVKESKQDESGMPNNRFLAERTGGTYSTLKVQPAELEDSGVYFCASKEADGYTFGSGTRLTVV.

This sequence joins TRBV6-6 and TRBJ2-1, with 7 bases identical to TRBD1. The CDR3 is made up of 16 amino acids. J lost 6 bases, V lost 2 bases, and 10 bases had no gene match. Germline CDR1 reads MNHNY; CDR2 reads SVGAGI (reference sequence). The chain's CDR3 is CASSYPRDRVPNEQFF. CDR3 nucleotide sequence: TGTGCCAGCAGTTACCCTCGAGACAGGGTACCCAATGAGCAGTTCTTC.

This chain joins TRBV2 and TRBJ2-1; TRBD2 aligns across 11 bases. This CDR3 contains 21 residues. Trimming at V came to 5 bases and at J to 4 bases, leaving 22 bases not matched to a gene. Germline assignment: CDR1 SNHLY and CDR2 FYNNEI. The CDR3 spells CASSKSVRGQHLAGGYNEQFF. The CDR3 nucleotides are TGTGCCAGCAGTAAATCGGTTAGGGGACAGCATTTAGCGGGAGGGTACAATGAGCAGTTCTTC.

This clone was counted a single time. The J gene is TRBJ1-4, the V gene TRBV30; tentative D call: TRBD1 (5 bases). Deletions cut 2 bases from V and 8 bases from J, with 12 bases between. CDR1 and CDR2 (germline): GTSNPN, SVGIG (reference sequence). CDR3 length: 13 residues. The CDR3 sequence: CAWSRSDSEKLFF. The CDR3 DNA reads TGTGCCTGGAGTCGAAGCGACAGCGAAAAACTGTTTTTT.

The V and J genes are TRBV30 and TRBJ1-2, with TRBD1 matching 8 bases. The CDR3 totals 13 residues. Looked up from germline, CDR1 is GTSNPN and CDR2 is SVGIG (reference sequence). V trimming: 8 bases; J trimming: 2 bases; junction bases outside the gene matches: 7. The CDR3 DNA reads as TGTGCCGGGATCACAGGGGGAAACTATGGCTACACCTTC. Protein: CAGITGGNYGYTF.

The chain employs TRBV3-1 (or the pseudogene TRBV3-2) and TRBJ2-6, with 9 nucleotides matching TRBD1. The V segment lost 1 base and the J segment 2 bases; nucleotides outside the gene matches: 12. The CDR3 length is 20 residues. Germline V CDR1 and CDR2: LGHDT, YNNKEL (reference sequence). The chain's CDR3 is CASSQVFLGQGPPGANVLTF. Here the CDR3 DNA reads TGTGCCAGCAGCCAAGTATTTTTAGGACAGGGGCCGCCTGGGGCCAACGTCCTGACTTTC.

The chain employs TRBV5-1 and TRBJ1-1; tentative D call: TRBD1 (5 bases). CDR1 and CDR2 (germline): SGHRS, YFSETQ. V was trimmed by 4 bases and J by 9 bases, leaving 10 bases between them. This CDR3 spans 11 amino acids. The CDR3 here is CASSEDRQAFF. The CDR3, as DNA: TGCGCCAGCAGCGAAGACAGACAAGCTTTCTTT.

The count of this clone is one. The chain joins TRBV28 to TRBJ1-1; 7 bases are shared with TRBD1. This CDR3 region has 13 residues. V lost 3 bases and J lost 7; bases outside the gene matches: 5. Per the germline V gene, CDR1 is MDHEN and CDR2 is SYDVKM. CDR3 amino acids: CASSFRRDSEAFF. CDR3 nucleotides: TGTGCCAGCAGTTTCCGGAGGGACAGTGAAGCTTTCTTT.

V is TRBV12-3 or TRBV12-4 and J is TRBJ2-1; D ambiguous. Trimming removed 0 bases from V and 9 bases from J, with 9 bases in between. This CDR3 contains 13 residues. The chain's CDR3 is CASSLAKTVEQFF. In nucleotides, the CDR3 is TGTGCCAGCAGTTTAGCGAAAACGGTTGAGCAGTTCTTC.

The chain joins TRBV4-1 to TRBJ1-1; the D is unclear. Germline V gene sequence: CDR1 MGHRA, CDR2 YSYEKL. This CDR3 has 13 amino acids. V lost 3 bases and J lost 1, with 6 bases in between. DNA for the CDR3: TGCGCCAGCAGCCACCCTAGGAACACTGAAGCTTTCTTT. It encodes CASSHPRNTEAFF.

This clone has a handful of counts. V gene TRBV2 combines with J gene TRBJ2-7; TRBD1 matches at 8 bases. Germline V gene lookup returns CDR1 SNHLY and CDR2 FYNNEI. The ends lost 9 bases at V and 2 bases at J; junction bases unmatched: 3. CDR3 length: 12 residues. CDR3 DNA: TGTGCCAGAAGGACAGGGACCTACGAGCAGTACTTC. This codes for CARRTGTYEQYF.